This T cell receptor beta chain originates from a study of beta chain features in type 1 diabetes. General study points: The naive, central memory and Treg TCRB repertoires of patients appeared to be more similar to one another than those of healthy donors.

This clone has a count of ten or more. The antigen remains unidentified. Sequenced material consisted of expressed TCRB transcripts (all of the isolated RNA was reverse transcribed). An average roughly 3.6 million reads came from naive, central memory and regulatory T cell samples. The data were produced by immunoSEQ multiplex PCR, yet TCRdb's version contains in-frame clones alone and is incomplete. The sample has more than 350,000 clones; about 10% are singletons. The CDR3 is made up of 13 amino acids. In germline, CDR1 is SGDLS, CDR2 YYNGEE. V was cut by 4 bases and J by 6 bases, with 11 bases left in between.

The chain carries TRBV9 and TRBJ2-4; D is undetermined. The receptor's source is a woman aged 18-35 years in good health. The sample taken for sequencing was naive CD4+ T cells from blood. The CDR3 coding sequence is TGTGCCAGCAGCTCGGCCCAGAGAAACATTCAGTACTTC. Amino acid sequence: CASSSAQRNIQYF.